These 12 T cell receptor beta chains were sequenced from one sample in a study of T-cell memory formation after mild COVID-19. One entry per CDR3 protein results from TCRdb running MiXCR on the 5' RACE reads. Of about 430,000 distinct CDR3 sequences listed, 18% were seen once; the top ten hold approximately 21%. Sequenced material: PBMCs or a T cell subset sorted from them (not recorded which). Receptor source: a young man who had mild COVID-19 (a few samples of this study predate the infection). Cell type and time point are not known.

The chain has TRBV20-1 and TRBJ2-1; D gene uncertain. The CDR3 is 11 residues long. CDR1 and CDR2 (germline): DFQATT, SNEGSKA (reference sequence). V shed 1 base and J shed 6 bases, with 4 bases lying between them. The CDR3: CSARGGNEQFF. CDR3 DNA: TGCAGTGCTAGAGGGGGCAATGAGCAGTTCTTC.

CDR3 in DNA: TGTGCCAGCAGTTACGAGGTGGGACTAACCTACGAGCAGTACTTC. This gives the protein CASSYEVGLTYEQYF. The gene calls are TRBV6-5 and TRBJ2-7; TRBD2 matches 7 bases. From germline, CDR1 is MNHEY and CDR2 SVGAGI. The CDR3 length is 15 residues. V trimming: 2 bases; J trimming: 2 bases; junction bases outside the gene matches: 6.

The J gene is TRBJ2-1, the V gene TRBV5-5, with a possible D match to TRBD1 (5 bases). Germline loops: CDR1 SGHKS, CDR2 YYEKEE (reference sequence). The CDR3 loop spans 13 amino acids. Trimming cost V 5 bases and J 2 bases, with 8 bases left between them. CDR3: CASRTDTYNEQFF. CDR3 DNA: TGTGCCAGCAGGACGGACACCTACAATGAGCAGTTCTTC.

This chain uses TRBV4-3 with TRBJ2-2; possibly TRBD1 or TRBD2 for D (6 bases each). The V end lost 4 bases, the J end lost 10 bases, and 19 bases lay between the germline ends. Germline V lookup: CDR1 LGHNA, CDR2 YSLEER. This CDR3 is 15 amino acids long. For the CDR3, the DNA is TGCGCCAGCAGCCGCAGGGCCGGGGGCGACAAGGAGCTGTTTTTT. It encodes CASSRRAGGDKELFF.

Only a few counts were recorded for this clonotype. The chain is built from TRBV5-1 and TRBJ2-2; D gene uncertain. Germline CDR1 is SGHRS and CDR2 is YFSETQ. V was shortened by 7 bases and J by 4 bases, with 11 bases between the two germline ends. CDR3 length: 13 amino acids. The CDR3 DNA sequence: TGCGCCAGCCGGCTAGACGGCACCGGGGAGCTGTTTTTT. It translates to CASRLDGTGELFF.

This clonotype was observed a few times. This rearrangement joins TRBV9 to TRBJ2-4, with TRBD1 matching 8 bases. Trimming took 3 bases from V and 0 from J; bases not matched to a gene: 14. CDR1 SGDLS and CDR2 YYNGEE come from the germline V gene. CDR3 length: 19 residues. CDR3 DNA sequence: TGTGCCAGCAGCGAAGAGGCAGGGGGCTATACCGTAGCCAAAAACATTCAGTACTTC. Translated: CASSEEAGGYTVAKNIQYF.

This clonotype occurred many times. The chain carries TRBV19 and TRBJ1-2, with no clear D. The CDR3 covers 10 residues. Trimming took off 7 bases at V and 2 bases at J, with 2 bases between the two ends. CDR1 is LNHDA, CDR2 SQIVND, per germline (reference sequence). CDR3 region: CASKNYGYTF. DNA for the CDR3: TGTGCCAGTAAGAACTATGGCTACACCTTC.

This clonotype has just a few counts. The CDR3 reads CSGRRGLGYNEQFF. CDR3 in DNA: TGCAGTGGCAGGCGGGGTTTAGGGTACAATGAGCAGTTCTTC. V is TRBV20-1 and J is TRBJ2-1; D possibly corresponds to TRBD2 (6 bases). The CDR3 is 14 residues long. The V and J ends lost 7 bases and 4 bases respectively, with 17 bases between them. The V gene's germline CDR1 is DFQATT and CDR2 SNEGSKA (reference sequence).

This clonotype was seen only a few times. The rearrangement links TRBV2 to TRBJ1-5; D unresolved. Germline CDR1 is SNHLY and CDR2 is FYNNEI. The CDR3 has 13 residues. V gave up 7 bases and J gave up 4 bases, with 11 bases separating them. The CDR3 DNA is TGTGCCAGCAAAGGCGACAATAATCAGCCCCAGCATTTT. Protein product: CASKGDNNQPQHF.

The V call is TRBV20-1, the J call TRBJ1-2; 9 positions agree with TRBD1. The CDR3 spans 14 residues. From germline, CDR1 is DFQATT and CDR2 SNEGSKA (reference sequence). The V gene end was trimmed by 4 bases and the J gene end by 8 bases; junction bases not matched to a gene: 11. CDR3 region: CSAKTGGVSGGYTF. CDR3 in DNA: TGCAGTGCTAAGACAGGGGGTGTCTCAGGAGGCTACACCTTC.

The sample holds a few counts of this clonotype. The chain has TRBV11-2 and TRBJ2-1; possible D gene TRBD1, 6 bases. Per germline, CDR1 SGHAT and CDR2 FQNNGV. Trimming took off 1 base at V and 9 bases at J, with 13 bases between the two ends. CDR3 length equals 14 residues. The CDR3 DNA follows: TGTGCCAGCAGCTTAGGGCCAGGGGTTGTTGAGCAGTTCTTC. Translating it yields CASSLGPGVVEQFF.

The CDR3 coding sequence is TGTGCCAGCAGCTCAAGGCAGCGGGGCCACAATGAGCAGTTCTTC. It specifies CASSSRQRGHNEQFF. This rearrangement joins TRBV13 to TRBJ2-1; 7 bases fit TRBD2. Germline V CDR1 and CDR2: PRHDT, FYEKMQ (reference sequence). CDR3 length: 15 amino acids. V lost 4 bases to trimming and J lost 5 bases; unmatched junction nucleotides: 8.